These 2 T cell receptor beta chains originate from one sample sequenced in a study of T and B cells in COVID-19 patients. From blood, 250-500 ng of genomic DNA served as TRB template. TRB rearrangements were amplified by multiplex PCR with BIOMED2 TRB-A/B primers. TCRdb processed the multiplex PCR reads anew with MiXCR; each CDR3 protein has one entry. The repertoire holds around 3,000 distinct CDR3 sequences, with around a fifth as singletons. Sequencing was done on a sample of blood. Receptors originate from a human donor with active COVID-19.

The chain combines TRBV5-4 with TRBJ1-1; D is unresolved. V was cut by 4 bases and J by 0 bases, with 16 bases left in between. The CDR3 has 16 amino acids. Germline V gives CDR1 SGHNT, CDR2 YYREEE (reference sequence). The CDR3 coding sequence is TGTGCCAGCAGCCCCTTGGGAGGTAACATGAACACTGAAGCTTTCTTT. It translates to CASSPLGGNMNTEAFF.

In its sample, this clonotype ranks as medium-sized (0.01 to 0.1%). The chain joins TRBV6-1 to TRBJ1-4, with D possibly TRBD1 on 5 matching bases. Germline CDR1 reads MNHNS; CDR2 reads SASEGT. This CDR3 contains 16 residues. V shed 0 bases and J shed 0 bases, with 8 bases lying between them. The CDR3 reads CASSEARGATNEKLFF. The CDR3 nucleotides are TGTGCCAGCAGTGAAGCGCGAGGGGCAACTAATGAAAAACTGTTTTTT.